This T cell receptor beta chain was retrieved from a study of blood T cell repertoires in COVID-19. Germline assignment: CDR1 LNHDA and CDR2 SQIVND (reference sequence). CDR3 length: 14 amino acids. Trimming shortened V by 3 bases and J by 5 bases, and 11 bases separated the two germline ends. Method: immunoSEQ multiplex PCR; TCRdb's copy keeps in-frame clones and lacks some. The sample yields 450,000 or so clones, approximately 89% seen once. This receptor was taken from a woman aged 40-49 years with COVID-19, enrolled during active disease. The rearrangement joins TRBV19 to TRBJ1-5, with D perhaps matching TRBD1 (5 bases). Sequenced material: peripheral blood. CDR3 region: CASSMEGMYQPQHF. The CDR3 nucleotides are TGTGCCAGTAGTATGGAGGGGATGTATCAGCCCCAGCATTTT.